This T cell receptor (beta chain) was retrieved from a study of shared clonotypes between healthy human individuals. Investigators divided CD4+ cells into CD45RA+ naive and CD45RA-negative memory subsets. General observations from the study: Clonotypes shared by all four sorted-subset donors had higher generation probabilities than non-shared clonotypes.

The ends were cut back, 2 bases at V and 0 bases at J, with 9 bases in the middle. Germline V CDR1 and CDR2: SGHRS, YFSETQ. The CDR3 totals 14 residues. Comment on this clone: Its specificity is unknown.

Sequencing used immunoSEQ multiplex PCR; TCRdb keeps in-frame clones, though not all of them. The sample carries approximately 2.5 million clones, 80% to 95% recorded once. The V gene is TRBV5-1, the J gene TRBJ2-7; D is unresolved. The receptor was derived from a man younger than 30 in good health. Some clones in this sample may be carry-over from other donors' samples. The sequenced sample was naive CD4+ T cells from PBMCs. The subset here: CD45RA+ positively selected. CDR3 coding DNA: TGCGCCAGCAGCTTTTCATTTGGCTCCTACGAGCAGTACTTC. Encoded protein: CASSFSFGSYEQYF.